What follows describes a single T cell receptor beta chain. This beta chain is off target for a library built for alpha chains, so its abundance means little. The V end lost 0 bases, the J end lost 2 bases, and 11 bases lay between the germline ends. Germline lookup yields CDR1 SGHKS and CDR2 YYEKEE (reference sequence). The CDR3 extends over 16 amino acids. The time point was: sample taken at primary tumor resection. Tumor, nontumor lung or frozen PBMC supplied whole RNA, sequenced without sorting. Donation came from some 72 patients with untreated early-stage non-small cell lung cancer. This specimen belongs to a study of spatial heterogeneity in lung cancer. Study-wide context: Alpha-chain detections were consistently fewer than beta-chain detections among the sequences.

MiXCR, run by TCRdb on the 5' RACE reads, gives a single entry per CDR3 protein. The data contain 850 to 1,400 distinct CDR3 sequences, around 6.3% of them seen just once; the ten biggest clones take up around an eighth. The rearrangement uses TRBV5-5 and TRBJ2-2, with D possibly TRBD1 on 5 matching bases. This receptor was obtained from a male donor with early-stage non-small cell lung cancer. The material was normal lung tissue next to the tumor, obtained at surgery. The CDR3 DNA reads as TGTGCCAGCAGCTTGGGGCCGACAGCCAACACCGGGGAGCTGTTTTTT. This gives the protein CASSLGPTANTGELFF.